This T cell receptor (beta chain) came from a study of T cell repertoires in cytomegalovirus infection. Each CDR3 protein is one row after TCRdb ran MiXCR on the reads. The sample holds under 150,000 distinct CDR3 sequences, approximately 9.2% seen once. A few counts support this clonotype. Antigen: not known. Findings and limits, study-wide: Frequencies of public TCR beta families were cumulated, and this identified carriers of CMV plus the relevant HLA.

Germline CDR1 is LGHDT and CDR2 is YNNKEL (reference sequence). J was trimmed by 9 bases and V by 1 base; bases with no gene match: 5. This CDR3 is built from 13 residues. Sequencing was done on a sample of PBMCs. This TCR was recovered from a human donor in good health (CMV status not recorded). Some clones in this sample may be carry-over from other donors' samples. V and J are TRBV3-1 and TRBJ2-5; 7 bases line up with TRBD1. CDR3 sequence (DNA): TGTGCCAGCAGCCAAGTCGGAACAGGGGCCCAGTACTTC. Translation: CASSQVGTGAQYF.